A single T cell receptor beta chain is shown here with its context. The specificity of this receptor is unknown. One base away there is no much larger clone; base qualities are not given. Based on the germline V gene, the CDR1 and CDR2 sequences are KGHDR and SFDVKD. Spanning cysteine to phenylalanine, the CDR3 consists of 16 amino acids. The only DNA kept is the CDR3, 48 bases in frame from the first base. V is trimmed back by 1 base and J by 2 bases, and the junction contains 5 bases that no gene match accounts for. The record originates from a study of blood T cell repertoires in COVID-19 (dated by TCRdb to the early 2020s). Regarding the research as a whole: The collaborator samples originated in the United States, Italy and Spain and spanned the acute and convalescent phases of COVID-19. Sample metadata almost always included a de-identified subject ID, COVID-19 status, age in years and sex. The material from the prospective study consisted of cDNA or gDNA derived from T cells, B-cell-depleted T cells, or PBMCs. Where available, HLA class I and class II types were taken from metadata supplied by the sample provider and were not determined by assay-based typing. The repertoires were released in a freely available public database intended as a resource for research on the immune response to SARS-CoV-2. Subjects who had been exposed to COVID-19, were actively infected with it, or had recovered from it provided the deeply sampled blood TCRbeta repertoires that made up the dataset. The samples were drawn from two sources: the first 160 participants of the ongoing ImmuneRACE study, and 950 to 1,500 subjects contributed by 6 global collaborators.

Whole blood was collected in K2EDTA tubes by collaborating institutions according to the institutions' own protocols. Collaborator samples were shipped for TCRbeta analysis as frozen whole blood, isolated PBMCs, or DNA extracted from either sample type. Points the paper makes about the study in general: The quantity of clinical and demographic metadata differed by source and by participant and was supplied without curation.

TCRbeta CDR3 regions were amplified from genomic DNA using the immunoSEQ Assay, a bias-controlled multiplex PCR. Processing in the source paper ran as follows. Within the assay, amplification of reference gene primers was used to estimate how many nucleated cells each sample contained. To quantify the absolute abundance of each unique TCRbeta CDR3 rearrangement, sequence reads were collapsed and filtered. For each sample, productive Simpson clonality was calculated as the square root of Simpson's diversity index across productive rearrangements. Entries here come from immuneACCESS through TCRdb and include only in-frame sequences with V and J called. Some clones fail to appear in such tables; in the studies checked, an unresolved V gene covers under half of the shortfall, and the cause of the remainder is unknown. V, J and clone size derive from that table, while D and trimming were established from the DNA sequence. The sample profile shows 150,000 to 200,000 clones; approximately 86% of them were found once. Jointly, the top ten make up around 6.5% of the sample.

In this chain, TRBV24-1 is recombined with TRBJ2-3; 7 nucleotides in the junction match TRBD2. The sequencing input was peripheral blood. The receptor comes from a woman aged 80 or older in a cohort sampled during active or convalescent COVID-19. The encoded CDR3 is CATSDFASGYTDTQYF. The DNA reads TGTGCCACCAGTGATTTCGCTAGCGGCTACACAGATACGCAGTATTTT.